The 9 T cell receptor beta chains reported below all come from one sample, sequenced in a study of blood T cells in healthy people across ages (dated by TCRdb to between 2014 and 2016). The library was generated by 5' RACE. Instrument on record: Illumina HiSeq 2500. A second PCR of roughly 7 to 12 cycles was performed with a sample-barcoded 5' primer and a J-beta primer mix. TCRdb reprocessed the public reads (quality trimming at Q25 with fastp, clone calling with MiXCR) and kept in-frame beta chains. A single entry per CDR3 protein holds the most common genes and DNA from its merged rows. The sample table contains about a million distinct CDR3 sequences; only one count was recorded for around 48% of them. The ten largest clones add up to 13% of the sample. Sequencing was performed on blood. The receptors shown here come from a man between 25 and 39 years old in good health.

The rearrangement links TRBV5-6 to TRBJ1-2; D gene uncertain. From germline, CDR1 is SGHDT and CDR2 YYEEEE. CDR3 length: 15 amino acids. Trimming removed 0 bases at V and 7 bases at J, with 16 bases between. DNA for the CDR3: TGTGCCAGCAGCTTGGCGGACCCGCGGCTGGCTGGCTACACCTTC. Translating it yields CASSLADPRLAGYTF.

The J gene is TRBJ2-1, the V gene TRBV12-3 or TRBV12-4; the D is unclear. The CDR3 loop spans 15 amino acids. Trimming left V 7 bases short and J 0 bases short, with 13 bases between. CDR3 residues: CASIVDQSSYNEQFF. CDR3 DNA: TGTGCCAGCATCGTCGACCAGAGCTCCTACAATGAGCAGTTCTTC.

The CDR3 DNA reads as TGTGCCAGCAGCCAACAAACTAGCGGGCCTTACGAGCAGTACTTC. Translated: CASSQQTSGPYEQYF. This sequence joins TRBV4-2 and TRBJ2-4, with 9 bases lining up with TRBD2. The end of the DNA fits TRBJ2-7 better, so the J call may be wrong. In germline, CDR1 is LGHNA, CDR2 YNFKEQ. The CDR3 contains 15 residues.

The V call is TRBV3-1, the J call TRBJ2-7; D uncertain. Germline V gene sequence: CDR1 LGHDT, CDR2 YNNKEL (reference sequence). Trimming removed 4 bases from V and 2 bases from J, with 15 bases in between. This CDR3 has 15 residues. The CDR3 loop is CASSPYQLSPYEQYF. The CDR3 nucleotides read TGTGCCAGCAGCCCGTACCAACTCAGCCCCTACGAGCAGTACTTC.

On this clonotype: Being one base from a much bigger clone, this may be a read error. This chain uses TRBV3-1 with TRBJ2-5, with TRBD2 matching over 13 bases. This CDR3 region has 16 residues. Germline V gives CDR1 LGHDT, CDR2 YNNKEL (reference sequence). J lost 4 bases, V lost 3 bases, and 5 bases had no gene match. The CDR3 DNA reads as TGTGCCAGCAGCCACCCGACTAGCGGGGGGACAGAGACCCAGTACTTC. Its translation: CASSHPTSGGTETQYF.

This chain links TRBV6-1 with TRBJ2-7, with unresolved D. The V end was cut by 2 bases, the J end by 2 bases, with 10 bases between. CDR1 is MNHNS, CDR2 SASEGT, per germline. This CDR3 has 14 residues. CDR3 bases: TGTGCCAGCAGTGAACCGTCAGGAACCTACGAGCAGTACTTC. This gives the protein CASSEPSGTYEQYF.

The chain uses TRBV29-1 and TRBJ2-3; possible D gene TRBD2, 5 bases. CDR1 is SQVTM, CDR2 ANQGSEA, per germline. V was shortened by 3 bases and J by 0 bases, with 13 bases between the two germline ends. The CDR3 spans 15 residues. The CDR3 sequence: CSVEVSGWSTDTQYF. The CDR3 bases are TGCAGCGTTGAGGTCTCGGGGTGGAGCACAGATACGCAGTATTTT.

This chain links TRBV30 with TRBJ2-3, with D perhaps TRBD2 (6 bases). The ends were cut back, 5 bases at V and 5 bases at J, with 14 bases in the middle. Per germline, CDR1 GTSNPN and CDR2 SVGIG (reference sequence). This CDR3 is 13 amino acids long. CDR3 DNA sequence: TGTGCCTGGCGGCGCCTAGCGCAAGATACGCAGTATTTT. Translated: CAWRRLAQDTQYF.

A few counts support this clonotype. The chain has TRBV4-1 and TRBJ1-4, with 9 bases lining up with TRBD1. CDR1 is MGHRA, CDR2 YSYEKL, per germline. V trimming: 2 bases; J trimming: 3 bases; junction bases outside the gene matches: 1. The CDR3 length is 15 residues. For the CDR3, the DNA is TGCGCCAGCAGCCAAACAGGGGGCTCTAATGAAAAACTGTTTTTT. It yields the protein CASSQTGGSNEKLFF.